This TCR beta chain derives from a study of blood T cell repertoires in COVID-19. Study-level background: PBMCs, B-cell-depleted T cells, or T cells were the source of the cDNA or gDNA that made up the material.

This clone was counted a single time. Authors' analysis steps: Amplification from reference gene primers served as the basis for estimated nucleated cell counts. The repertoire was sequenced with immunoSEQ multiplex PCR; TCRdb's copy has only in-frame clones and lacks some. That table is the source of V, J and clone size, and D and trimming were worked out from the DNA. The sample holds approximately 140,000 clones, under 90% seen once. The length of the CDR3 is 17 residues. From germline, CDR1 is KGHSH and CDR2 LQKENI. V gave up 4 bases and J gave up 0 bases; unmatched junction bases: 9. This sequence was found in a human donor in a cohort sampled during active COVID-19. The sequenced sample consisted of peripheral blood. V gene TRBV18 combines with J gene TRBJ1-1; 9 bases align to TRBD1. CDR3: CASSLTGGANMNTEAFF. Here the CDR3 DNA reads TGTGCCAGCTCACTAACAGGGGGCGCGAACATGAACACTGAAGCTTTCTTT.